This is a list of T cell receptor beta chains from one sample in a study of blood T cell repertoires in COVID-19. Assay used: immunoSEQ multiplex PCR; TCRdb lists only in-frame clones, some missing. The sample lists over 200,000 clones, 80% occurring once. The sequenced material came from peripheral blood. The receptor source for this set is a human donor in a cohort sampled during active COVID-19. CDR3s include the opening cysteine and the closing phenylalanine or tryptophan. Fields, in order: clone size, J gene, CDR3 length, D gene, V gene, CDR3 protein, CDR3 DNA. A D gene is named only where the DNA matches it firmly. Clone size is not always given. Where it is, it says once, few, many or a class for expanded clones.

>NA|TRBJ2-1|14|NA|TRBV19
CASSIGSGHNEQFF
TGTGCCAGTAGTATAGGTAGCGGCCACAATGAGCAGTTCTTC
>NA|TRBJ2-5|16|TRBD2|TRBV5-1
CASSLPGLASPGTQYF
TGCGCCAGCAGCTTGCCGGGACTAGCGAGCCCGGGGACCCAGTACTTC
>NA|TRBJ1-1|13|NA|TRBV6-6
CASSPTAIDEAFF
TGTGCCAGCAGCCCTACAGCTATCGATGAAGCTTTCTTT
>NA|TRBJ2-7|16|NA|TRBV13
CASSLGYREGSYEQYF
TGTGCCAGCAGCTTAGGATACAGGGAGGGCTCCTACGAGCAGTACTTC
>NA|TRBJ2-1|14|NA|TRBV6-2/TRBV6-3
CASSLEGSYNEQFF
TGTGCCAGCAGTTTGGAGGGCTCCTACAATGAGCAGTTCTTC
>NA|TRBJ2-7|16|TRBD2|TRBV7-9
CASSQSSGSTAYEQYF
TGTGCCAGCAGCCAAAGTAGCGGGAGCACTGCCTACGAGCAGTACTTC
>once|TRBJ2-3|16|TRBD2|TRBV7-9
CASSFFSGRATDTQYF
TGTGCCAGCAGCTTTTTTAGCGGGAGGGCCACAGATACGCAGTATTTT
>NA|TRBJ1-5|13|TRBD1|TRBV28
CAIQGARNQPQHF
TGTGCCATTCAGGGGGCGCGGAATCAGCCCCAGCATTTT
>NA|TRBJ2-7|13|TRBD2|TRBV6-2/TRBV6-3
CASSYSSSGGPHF
TGTGCCAGCAGTTACTCCAGTAGCGGGGGCCCCCACTTC
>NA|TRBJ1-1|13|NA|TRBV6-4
CASSEGQNTEAFF
TGTGCCAGCAGTGAGGGACAAAACACTGAAGCTTTCTTT
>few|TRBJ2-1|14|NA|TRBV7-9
CASSSRNFVDEQFF
TGTGCCAGCAGCTCCCGTAACTTCGTCGATGAGCAGTTCTTC
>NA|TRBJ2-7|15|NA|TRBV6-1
CASSEGDSSSYEQYF
TGTGCCAGCAGTGAAGGGGACTCTAGCTCCTACGAGCAGTACTTC
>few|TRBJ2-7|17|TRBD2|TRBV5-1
CASSSGLAGVSSYEQYF
TGCGCCAGCAGCTCCGGACTAGCGGGAGTGAGCTCCTACGAGCAGTACTTC
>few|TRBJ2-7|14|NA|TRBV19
CASSLRGGTYEQYF
TGTGCCAGTAGTCTGAGGGGCGGGACCTACGAGCAGTACTTC
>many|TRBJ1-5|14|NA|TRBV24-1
CATSDAGMSQPQHF
TGTGCCACCAGTGATGCGGGAATGAGTCAGCCCCAGCATTTT
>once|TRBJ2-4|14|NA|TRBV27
CASSPIDSSNIQYF
TGTGCCAGCAGTCCGATCGACAGCTCAAACATTCAGTACTTC
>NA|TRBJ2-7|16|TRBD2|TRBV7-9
CASSGTGTSATYEQYF
TGTGCCAGCAGCGGTACCGGGACTAGCGCAACCTACGAGCAGTACTTC
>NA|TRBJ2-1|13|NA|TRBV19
CASSTPERNEQFF
TGTGCCAGTAGTACCCCCGAGCGAAATGAGCAGTTCTTC
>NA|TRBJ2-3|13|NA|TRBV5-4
CASSSIQGFAQYF
TGTGCCAGCAGCAGCATACAGGGTTTTGCGCAGTATTTT
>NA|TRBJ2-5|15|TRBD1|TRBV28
CASRPHAGGGQTQYF
TGTGCCAGCAGACCCCATGCAGGGGGCGGGCAGACCCAGTACTTC
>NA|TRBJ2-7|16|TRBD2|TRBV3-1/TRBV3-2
CASSWNQRGSSYEQYF
TGTGCCAGCAGCTGGAACCAGCGGGGGAGCTCCTACGAGCAGTACTTC
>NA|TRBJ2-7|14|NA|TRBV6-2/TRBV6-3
CASSKTGYFYEQYF
TGTGCCAGCAGCAAGACGGGGTATTTCTACGAGCAGTACTTC
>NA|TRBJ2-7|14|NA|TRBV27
CASSDLGSGYEQYF
TGTGCCAGCAGTGACCTGGGGTCAGGGTACGAGCAGTACTTC
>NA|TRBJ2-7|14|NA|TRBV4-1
CASSQDPQGNEQYF
TGCGCCAGCAGCCAAGACCCACAGGGAAACGAGCAGTACTTC
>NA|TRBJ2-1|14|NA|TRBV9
CASSVSGLLDEQFF
TGTGCCAGCAGCGTATCGGGGTTGTTGGATGAGCAGTTCTTC
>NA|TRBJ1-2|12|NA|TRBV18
CASSLVRNSPDF
TGTGCCAGCTCACTTGTACGAAACAGCCCAGACTTC
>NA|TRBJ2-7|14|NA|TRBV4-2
CASSQSYASYEQYF
TGTGCCAGCAGCCAAAGCTATGCCTCCTACGAGCAGTACTTC
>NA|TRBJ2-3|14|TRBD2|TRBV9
CASRPGLAGETQYF
TGTGCCAGCAGACCGGGACTAGCGGGAGAAACGCAGTATTTT
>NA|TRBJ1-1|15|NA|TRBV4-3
CASSQDPQGRTEAFF
TGCGCCAGCAGCCAAGATCCCCAGGGTAGAACTGAAGCTTTCTTT
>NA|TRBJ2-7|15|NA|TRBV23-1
CASSQSRTAAYEQYF
TGCGCCAGCAGTCAATCAAGGACAGCCGCCTACGAGCAGTACTTC
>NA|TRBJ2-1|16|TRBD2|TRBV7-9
CASSFPGLAGSNEQFF
TGTGCCAGCAGCTTCCCCGGACTAGCGGGGAGTAATGAGCAGTTCTTC
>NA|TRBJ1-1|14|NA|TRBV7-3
CASSLGGENTEAFF
TGTGCCAGCAGCTTAGGCGGGGAAAACACTGAAGCTTTCTTT
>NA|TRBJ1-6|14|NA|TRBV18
CASSEGGQSILLHF
TGTGCCAGCTCAGAAGGAGGACAGAGCATTCTCCTCCACTTT
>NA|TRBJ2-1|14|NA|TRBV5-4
CASSRPGLYNEQFF
TGTGCCAGCAGCCGACCGGGACTCTACAATGAGCAGTTCTTC
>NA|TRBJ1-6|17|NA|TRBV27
CASSRRQASSYNSPLHF
TGTGCCAGCAGTAGACGACAGGCTAGTTCCTATAATTCACCCCTCCACTTT
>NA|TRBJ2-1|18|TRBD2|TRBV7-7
CASSLAFLAGGAYNEQFF
TGTGCCAGCAGCTTAGCTTTTCTGGCGGGAGGGGCCTACAATGAGCAGTTCTTC
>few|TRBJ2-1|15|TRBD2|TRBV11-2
CASSLDRSGRYEQFF
TGTGCCAGCAGCTTAGATCGTAGCGGGAGGTATGAGCAGTTCTTC
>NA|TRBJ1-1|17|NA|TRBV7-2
CASSLVAGGLMNTEAFF
TGTGCCAGCAGCTTAGTCGCCGGGGGGCTCATGAACACTGAAGCTTTCTTT
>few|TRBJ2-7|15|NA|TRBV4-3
CASSQEQGRAYEQYF
TGCGCCAGCAGCCAAGAGCAGGGGAGGGCTTACGAGCAGTACTTC
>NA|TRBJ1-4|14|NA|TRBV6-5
CASSNTGSNEKLFF
TGTGCCAGCAGCAACACAGGAAGTAATGAAAAACTGTTTTTT
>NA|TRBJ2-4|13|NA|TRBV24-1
CATSDGAKNIQYF
TGTGCCACCAGTGACGGAGCCAAAAACATTCAGTACTTC
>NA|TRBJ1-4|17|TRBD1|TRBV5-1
CASSLAQGAGTNEKLFF
TGCGCCAGCAGCTTGGCACAGGGGGCGGGAACTAATGAAAAACTGTTTTTT
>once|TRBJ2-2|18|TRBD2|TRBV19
CASSIEGGRPRYTGELFF
TGTGCCAGTAGTATAGAGGGGGGGAGGCCGAGGTACACCGGGGAGCTGTTTTTT
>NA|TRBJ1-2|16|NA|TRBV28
CASSFLSEDRYNGYTF
TGTGCCAGCAGTTTTTTGTCGGAGGATCGGTATAATGGCTACACCTTC
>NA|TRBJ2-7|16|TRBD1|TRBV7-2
CASSPPPGQAPYEQYF
TGTGCCAGCAGCCCACCGCCGGGACAGGCCCCCTACGAGCAGTACTTC
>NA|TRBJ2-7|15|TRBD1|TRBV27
CASSLSGTGLYEQYF
TGTGCCAGCAGTTTATCGGGGACAGGGCTCTACGAGCAGTACTTC
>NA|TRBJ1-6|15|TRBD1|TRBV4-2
CASSQHRDRNSPLHF
TGTGCCAGCAGCCAACACCGGGACAGAAATTCACCCCTCCACTTT
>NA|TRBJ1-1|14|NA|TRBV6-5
CASRSGLRNTEAFF
TGTGCCAGCAGAAGTGGGCTGCGAAACACTGAAGCTTTCTTT
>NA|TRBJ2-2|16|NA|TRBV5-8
CASSLEARARTGELFF
TGTGCCAGCAGCTTGGAAGCCAGGGCTAGAACCGGGGAGCTGTTTTTT
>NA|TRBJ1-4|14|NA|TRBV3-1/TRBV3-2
CASSLDSQYEKLFF
TGTGCCAGCAGCTTGGACAGCCAATATGAAAAACTGTTTTTT
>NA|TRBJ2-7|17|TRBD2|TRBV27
CASTQLAGGPISYEQYF
TGTGCCAGCACCCAGCTAGCGGGAGGGCCGATTTCCTACGAGCAGTACTTC
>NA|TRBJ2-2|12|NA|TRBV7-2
CASSTRAGELFF
TGTGCCAGCAGCACCCGGGCCGGGGAGCTGTTTTTT
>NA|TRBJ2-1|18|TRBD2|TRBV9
CASSAPGSSGSSYNEQFF
TGTGCCAGCAGCGCTCCCGGATCTAGCGGGAGCAGCTACAATGAGCAGTTCTTC
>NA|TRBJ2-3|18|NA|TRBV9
CASSVESGAGWGEDTQYF
TGTGCCAGCAGCGTAGAATCCGGTGCGGGATGGGGGGAAGATACGCAGTATTTT